This paragraph covers one T cell receptor (beta chain) sequence. Its specificity is not known. The data stem from a study of T cell repertoires in cytomegalovirus infection. In TCRdb, the reads were re-called with MiXCR into one record per CDR3 protein. This sample has 650,000 to 900,000 distinct CDR3 sequences, with 30% to 35% found just once. The CDR3 covers 12 residues. The V end was cut by 1 base, the J end by 9 bases, with 10 bases between. Study-wide points: Cumulated frequencies of public TCR beta families served to identify carriers of CMV plus the relevant HLA.

This clonotype originated in a human donor in good health (CMV status not recorded). Some clones in this sample may be carry-over from other donors' samples. The gene calls are TRBV12-3 or TRBV12-4 and TRBJ2-7, with D hard to call. The specimen was cultured CD8+ T cells from PBMCs, collected from culture after CMV antigen stimulation. CDR3 in amino acids: CASSLVGEWQYF. Here the CDR3 DNA reads TGTGCCAGCAGTTTAGTTGGTGAGTGGCAGTACTTC.